The entry below gives a single T cell receptor (beta chain) sequence along with its context. Antigen specificity is unknown. The record originates from a study of shared clonotypes between healthy human individuals. At a deep level, the assay was run. Sequencing of unsorted PBMC DNA was carried out using ten immunoSEQ deep assay plates. The protocol was immunoSEQ multiplex PCR, while the TCRdb copy is restricted to in-frame clones and leaves out a portion. This table holds roughly 490,000 clones, 79% found once. Study outcomes and limitations: Clonotype sharing levels among donors were expected to vary with sequencing depth.

The sequencing sample was made of PBMCs. This TCR was recovered from a middle-aged woman in good health. Some clones in this sample may be carry-over from other donors' samples.

This CDR3 is CSVLVSGEETQYF. The CDR3 DNA is TGCAGCGTTCTAGTCTCGGGGGAAGAGACCCAGTACTTC. This rearrangement joins TRBV29-1 to TRBJ2-5; a possible D gene is TRBD2 (6 bases). Germline lookup yields CDR1 SQVTM and CDR2 ANQGSEA. Trimming pared 5 bases from V and 3 bases from J, leaving 13 bases between. The CDR3 has 13 residues.